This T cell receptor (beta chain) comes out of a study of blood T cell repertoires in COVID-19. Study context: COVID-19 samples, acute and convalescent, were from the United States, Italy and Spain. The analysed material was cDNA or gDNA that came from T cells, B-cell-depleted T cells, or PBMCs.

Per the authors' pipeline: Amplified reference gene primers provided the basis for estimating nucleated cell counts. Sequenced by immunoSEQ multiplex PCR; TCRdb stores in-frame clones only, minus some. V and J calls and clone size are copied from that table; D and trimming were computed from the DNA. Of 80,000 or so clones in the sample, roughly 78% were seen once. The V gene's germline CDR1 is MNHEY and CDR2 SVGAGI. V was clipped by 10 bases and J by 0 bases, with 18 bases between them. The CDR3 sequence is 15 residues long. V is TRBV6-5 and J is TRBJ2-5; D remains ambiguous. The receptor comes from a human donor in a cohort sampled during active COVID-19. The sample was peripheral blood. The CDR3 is CATSLSSRYQETQYF. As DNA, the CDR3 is TGTGCCACCTCCTTATCTTCGAGGTACCAAGAGACCCAGTACTTC.